This paragraph reports one T cell receptor (beta chain). Method: immunoSEQ multiplex PCR; TCRdb's copy keeps in-frame clones and lacks some. This table has about 73,000 clones, 95% to 98% appearing once. Unstimulated Tregs (CD4+CD25+CD127-) and CD4+CD25- non-Tregs were sorted from PBMCs. There are 16 residues in the CDR3. V lost 3 bases to trimming and J lost 3 bases; unmatched junction nucleotides: 5. Per the germline V gene, CDR1 is SGHNT and CDR2 is YENEEA. This specimen comes from a study of Tregs in tolerant kidney transplant recipients. Turning to the study itself: Related graft donors supplied nonmyeloablative bone marrow transplants, and mixed chimerism was transient.

This receptor was identified in a human donor who received a combined kidney and bone marrow transplant. The chain links TRBV11-3 to TRBJ2-2; the match to TRBD2 covers 9 bases. Source: CD4+ T cells from blood, taken before the transplant. CDR3 region: CASSFMGLADTGELFF. CDR3 coding DNA: TGTGCCAGCAGCTTTATGGGACTAGCAGACACCGGGGAGCTGTTTTTT.